This is a list of T cell receptor beta chains from one sample in a study of cytomegalovirus exposure and HLA in healthy donors. Measured with immunoSEQ multiplex PCR; TCRdb has only the in-frame clones, and not every one. The data contain hundreds of thousands of clones, around 87% of them singletons. Sample: PBMCs. All receptors come from a woman aged 18 to 35 in good health and CMV-seropositive. Each CDR3 is given without its conserved first and last residue. Each record gives: CDR3 length, J gene, V gene, CDR3 protein.

>11|TRBJ2-7|TRBV6-1
ASSNTEGGEQY
>13|TRBJ2-7|TRBV2
ASRDEGGRAYEQY
>14|TRBJ1-1|TRBV7-9
ASTSGGVGGYGDGF
>12|TRBJ2-2|TRBV4-1
ASSHRDRTGELF
>11|TRBJ2-7|TRBV7-2
ASSLADSYEQY
>12|TRBJ1-5|TRBV5-1
ASSLVPGEVPQH
>11|TRBJ1-2|TRBV9
ASSVGTGYGYT
>14|TRBJ1-2|TRBV4-2
ASSQPPGQGVDGYT
>12|TRBJ1-2|TRBV7-2
ASSLGGPTYGYT
>13|TRBJ1-2|TRBV5-6
ASSLWAVAGNGYT
>12|TRBJ2-7|TRBV4-1
ASSLGGGAYEQY
>14|TRBJ2-1|TRBV10-1
ASSISGTGKGGEQF
>13|TRBJ2-1|TRBV7-2
ASRPGGSGNNEQF
>10|TRBJ2-5|TRBV6-1
ASARTQETQY
>14|TRBJ2-5|TRBV6-8
ASSYIGTGGGETQY
>12|TRBJ2-2|TRBV27
ASSLSPGTGELF
>13|TRBJ2-7|TRBV6-5
ASSYSRQGVYEQY
>10|TRBJ1-2|TRBV19
ASRADPDGYT
>11|TRBJ1-4|TRBV5-1
ASSLGVGEKLF
>13|TRBJ2-7|TRBV7-9
ASSGAGTGVYEQY
>11|TRBJ2-2|TRBV4-2
ASSKVTSGELF
>13|TRBJ2-1|TRBV27
ASSSSGSSADEQF
>12|TRBJ1-2|TRBV27
ASSLGTPFDGYT
>12|TRBJ1-4|TRBV25-1
ASSGGTANEKLF
>11|TRBJ2-1|TRBV6-5
ASSRGTDNEQF
>11|TRBJ1-1|TRBV29-1
SVEPGQGTEAF
>13|TRBJ1-1|TRBV9
ASSVQRSMNTEAF
>13|TRBJ1-5|TRBV4-1
ASSPRDRAGQPQH
>13|TRBJ1-5|TRBV5-1
ASSVMTGDNQPQH
>11|TRBJ2-7|TRBV11-2
ASSLEGRDEQY
>15|TRBJ2-7|TRBV27
ASSHGREGSPPGEQY
>14|TRBJ1-1|TRBV7-6
ASSLVTEVMNTEAF
>13|TRBJ2-2|TRBV27
ASSRRTGPTGELF
>11|TRBJ1-4|TRBV30
AWHQSTNEKLF
>10|TRBJ1-5|TRBV6-1
ASSFQGSPQH
>11|TRBJ2-2|TRBV4-2
ATLAGGTGELF
>15|TRBJ2-1|TRBV30
AWEIGSVTGGNNEQF
>15|TRBJ2-2|TRBV18
ASSPYPPGTSFEELF
>10|TRBJ2-7|TRBV6-6
ASRPDSYEQY
>13|TRBJ1-3|TRBV11-2
ASSTRASPGNTIY
>10|TRBJ2-7|TRBV7-9
ASSPHGGEQY
>11|TRBJ1-1|TRBV6-5
ASSYGQDTEAF
>15|TRBJ2-5|TRBV11-2
ASSPRTSGRTPETQY
>13|TRBJ1-2|TRBV11-2
ASSLERTGRRGYT
>10|TRBJ1-2|TRBV2
ASLTLRYGYT
>13|TRBJ2-1|TRBV14
ASSHMQGPKNEQF
>11|TRBJ2-7|TRBV6-1
ASRRQGMREQY
>10|TRBJ1-4|TRBV19
ASRRRDEKLF